This record covers a single T cell receptor beta chain. Antigen specificity is unknown. This CDR3 spans 16 amino acids. Germline V lookup: CDR1 SGHNT, CDR2 YYREEE (reference sequence). V shed 5 bases and J 4 bases; nucleotides not matched to a gene: 12. Only four of the eight donors provided an approximately 0.45-1 mL blood sample. Blood DNA came from all available leukocytes, not a fixed cell number. TCRdb keeps only in-frame clones here, not all; method: immunoSEQ multiplex PCR. The sample carries tens of thousands of clones, about 93% recorded once. This specimen belongs to a study of human thymus T cells. Regarding the study as a whole: Apparent skewing of V and J gene usage characterized both thymic and blood repertoires.

The sample taken for sequencing was blood. This receptor was taken from a boy in the first two years of life with a congenital heart defect but otherwise immunologically healthy. The V and J genes are TRBV5-4 and TRBJ2-1; 7 bases map to TRBD2. CDR3: CASSQIPGLPYNEQFF. In DNA, the CDR3 is TGTGCCAGCAGTCAAATCCCGGGACTACCGTACAATGAGCAGTTCTTC.